This is a list of T cell receptor beta chains from one sample in a study of early T cells in non-severe SARS-CoV-2 infection. MiXCR, run by TCRdb on the 5' RACE reads, gives a single entry per CDR3 protein. The sample shows tens of thousands of distinct CDR3 sequences, roughly 9.1% of them seen only once. This material consisted of whole blood, taken at baseline. All receptors derive from an adult who was a healthcare worker with PCR-confirmed SARS-CoV-2 infection or an uninfected control (not recorded which). Both conserved end residues are part of each CDR3. D genes are given only for firm matches. Part of the rows lack a size; the others show once, few, many or a class for expanded clones.

clone size,V gene,J gene,D gene,CDR3 protein,CDR3 DNA
many,TRBV14,TRBJ2-5,TRBD1,CAIIQGAQETQYF,TGTGCTATAATACAGGGGGCCCAAGAGACCCAGTACTTC
-,TRBV19,TRBJ2-7,TRBD1,CASSFSGTGGYEQYF,TGTGCCAGTAGTTTCTCCGGGACAGGGGGCTACGAGCAGTACTTC
-,TRBV28,TRBJ1-6,TRBD1,CASSLRQGLPYNSPLHF,TGTGCCAGCAGTTTACGACAGGGTCTACCCTATAATTCACCCCTCCACTTT
many,TRBV20-1,TRBJ2-7,TRBD1,CSARRMGQSHEQYF,TGCAGTGCTAGGCGAATGGGACAGTCCCACGAGCAGTACTTC
few,TRBV7-9,TRBJ1-5,-,CASSFTGPSEPQHF,TGTGCCAGCAGCTTTACGGGGCCATCGGAGCCCCAGCATTTT
few,TRBV7-9,TRBJ1-2,-,CASSPRDAKSYGYTF,TGTGCCAGCAGCCCAAGGGACGCCAAAAGCTATGGCTACACCTTC
-,TRBV12-3/TRBV12-4,TRBJ1-5,-,CASSLGRGYSNQPQHF,TGTGCCAGCAGTTTAGGTCGGGGCTATAGCAATCAGCCCCAGCATTTT
many,TRBV4-2,TRBJ2-7,-,CASSQVLDRAYEQYF,TGTGCCAGCAGCCAAGTATTAGACCGGGCCTACGAGCAGTACTTC
many,TRBV5-1,TRBJ2-1,TRBD2,CASSYETSGGNEQFF,TGCGCCAGCAGTTATGAGACTAGCGGGGGCAATGAGCAGTTCTTC
many,TRBV3-1,TRBJ2-2,-,CASSQDPGYTGELFF,TGTGCCAGCAGCCAAGATCCGGGTTACACCGGGGAGCTGTTTTTT
-,TRBV11-2,TRBJ2-7,TRBD1,CASSLDGTDTYEQYF,TGTGCCAGCAGCTTAGACGGGACAGATACCTACGAGCAGTACTTC
-,TRBV6-5,TRBJ1-1,-,CASSSQGYTEAFF,TGTGCCAGCAGTTCGCAGGGGTATACTGAAGCTTTCTTT
few,TRBV5-5,TRBJ1-2,-,CASSPSPGAHYGYTF,TGTGCCAGCAGCCCCAGTCCGGGGGCCCACTATGGCTACACCTTC
few,TRBV7-6,TRBJ1-1,-,CASSLGSRGSTEAFF,TGTGCCAGCAGCTTAGGAAGCAGGGGAAGCACTGAAGCTTTCTTT
-,TRBV4-1,TRBJ2-2,-,CASRPTGTNTGELFF,TGCGCCAGCAGACCTACCGGGACGAACACCGGGGAGCTGTTTTTT
-,TRBV20-1,TRBJ1-1,-,CSAREGEVNTEAFF,TGCAGTGCTAGAGAGGGGGAAGTGAACACTGAAGCTTTCTTT
-,TRBV24-1,TRBJ2-1,-,CATSDPGGGSYNEQFF,TGTGCCACCAGTGATCCCGGAGGAGGCTCCTACAATGAGCAGTTCTTC
-,TRBV28,TRBJ2-7,-,CASSLFSGWKSSYEQYF,TGTGCCAGCAGTTTATTCTCGGGGTGGAAAAGTTCCTACGAGCAGTACTTC
-,TRBV4-3,TRBJ2-3,-,CASSQGRTSTDTQYF,TGCGCCAGCAGCCAAGGCAGGACTAGCACAGATACGCAGTATTTT
-,TRBV2,TRBJ2-3,TRBD1,CASRDRGFTDTQYF,TGTGCCAGCAGGGACAGGGGGTTTACAGATACGCAGTATTTT
few,TRBV5-1,TRBJ2-5,TRBD2,CASSMGLAETQYF,TGCGCCAGCAGCATGGGACTAGCAGAGACCCAGTACTTC
many,TRBV7-2,TRBJ2-5,-,CASSWAGGETQYF,TGTGCCAGCAGCTGGGCCGGAGGAGAGACCCAGTACTTC
many,TRBV9,TRBJ2-1,-,CASSVDSVGGYNEQFF,TGTGCCAGCAGCGTAGATTCGGTAGGCGGGTACAATGAGCAGTTCTTC
few,TRBV3-1,TRBJ1-2,-,CASSQGAQSYGYTF,TGTGCCAGCAGCCAAGGGGCACAGAGCTATGGCTACACCTTC
-,TRBV3-1,TRBJ2-7,-,CASSQGSPGKTYEQYF,TGTGCCAGCAGCCAAGGATCCCCTGGTAAAACCTACGAGCAGTACTTC
many,TRBV20-1,TRBJ2-3,-,CSARRRQASTDTQYF,TGCAGTGCTAGAAGGCGGCAGGCCAGCACAGATACGCAGTATTTT